The clone carrying this TCR beta chain was seen only a few times. One junction end does not reproduce the germline sequence, and a read error may be involved. Source study methods: To classify distant metastasis in papillary thyroid cancer, a model was built from CDR3 differences across clinicopathological groups. TCRdb redid the clone calls on the PCR reads using MiXCR. TCRdb's processing, not the study's, gives the V and J calls here. The table has 13,000 or so clones, roughly a quarter seen once. Patients were all untreated before their thyroid surgery. This entry comes from a study of metastatic and nonmetastatic thyroid tumors. Germline CDR1 reads MNHGY; CDR2 reads SVAAGI. The CDR3 is 15 amino acids.

The sample was tumor tissue. The sequence came from a female donor with papillary thyroid cancer or a benign thyroid nodule (not recorded which). Some clones in this sample may be carry-over from other donors' samples. The genes are TRBV6-9 and TRBJ1-3, with D maybe TRBD1 (5 bases). The CDR3 DNA sequence: TGTGCCAGCATTTATTCCGGGACTTCAGGAAACACCATATATTTT. Translated, it gives CASIYSGTSGNTIYF.